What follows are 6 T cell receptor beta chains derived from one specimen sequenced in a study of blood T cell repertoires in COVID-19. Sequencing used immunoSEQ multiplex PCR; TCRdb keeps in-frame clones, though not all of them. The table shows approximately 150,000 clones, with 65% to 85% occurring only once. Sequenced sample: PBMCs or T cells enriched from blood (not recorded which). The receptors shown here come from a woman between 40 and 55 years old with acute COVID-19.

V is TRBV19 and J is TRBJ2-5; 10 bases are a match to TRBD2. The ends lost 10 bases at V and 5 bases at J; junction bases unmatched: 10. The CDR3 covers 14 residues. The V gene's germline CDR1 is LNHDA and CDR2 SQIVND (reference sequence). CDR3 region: CATNPGTSVETQYF. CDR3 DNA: TGTGCCACCAACCCCGGGACTAGCGTTGAGACCCAGTACTTC.

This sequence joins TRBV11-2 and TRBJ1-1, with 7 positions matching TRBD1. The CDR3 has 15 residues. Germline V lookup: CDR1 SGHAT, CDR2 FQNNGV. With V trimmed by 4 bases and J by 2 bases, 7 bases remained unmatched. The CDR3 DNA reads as TGTGCCAGCAGCTGGTACAGGGGAGTAAACACTGAAGCTTTCTTT. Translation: CASSWYRGVNTEAFF.

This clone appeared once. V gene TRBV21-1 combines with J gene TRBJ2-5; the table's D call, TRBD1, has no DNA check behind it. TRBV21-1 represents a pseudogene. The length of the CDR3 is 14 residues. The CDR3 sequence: CASSKVCQGETQYF. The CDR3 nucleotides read TGTGCCAGCAGCAAAGTGTGTCAGGGAGAGACCCAGTACTTC.

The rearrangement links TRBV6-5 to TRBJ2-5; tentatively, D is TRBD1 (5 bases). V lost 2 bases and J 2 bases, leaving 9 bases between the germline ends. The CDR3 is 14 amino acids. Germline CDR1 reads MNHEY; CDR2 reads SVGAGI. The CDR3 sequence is CASSYGAAQETQYF. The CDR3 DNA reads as TGTGCCAGCAGTTACGGGGCAGCTCAAGAGACCCAGTACTTC.

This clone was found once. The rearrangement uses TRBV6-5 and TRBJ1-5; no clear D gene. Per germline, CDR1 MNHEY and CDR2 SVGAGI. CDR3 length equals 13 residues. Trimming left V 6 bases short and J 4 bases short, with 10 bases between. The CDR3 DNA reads TGTGCCAGCAGGCCCTTCGAGAATCAGCCCCAGCATTTT. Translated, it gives CASRPFENQPQHF.

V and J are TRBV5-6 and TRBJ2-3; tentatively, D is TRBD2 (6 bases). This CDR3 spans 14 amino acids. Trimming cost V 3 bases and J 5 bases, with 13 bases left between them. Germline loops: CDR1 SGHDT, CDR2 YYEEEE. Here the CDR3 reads CASSSLRGVDTQYF. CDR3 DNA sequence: TGTGCCAGCAGCTCCCTGCGCGGGGTAGATACGCAGTATTTT.